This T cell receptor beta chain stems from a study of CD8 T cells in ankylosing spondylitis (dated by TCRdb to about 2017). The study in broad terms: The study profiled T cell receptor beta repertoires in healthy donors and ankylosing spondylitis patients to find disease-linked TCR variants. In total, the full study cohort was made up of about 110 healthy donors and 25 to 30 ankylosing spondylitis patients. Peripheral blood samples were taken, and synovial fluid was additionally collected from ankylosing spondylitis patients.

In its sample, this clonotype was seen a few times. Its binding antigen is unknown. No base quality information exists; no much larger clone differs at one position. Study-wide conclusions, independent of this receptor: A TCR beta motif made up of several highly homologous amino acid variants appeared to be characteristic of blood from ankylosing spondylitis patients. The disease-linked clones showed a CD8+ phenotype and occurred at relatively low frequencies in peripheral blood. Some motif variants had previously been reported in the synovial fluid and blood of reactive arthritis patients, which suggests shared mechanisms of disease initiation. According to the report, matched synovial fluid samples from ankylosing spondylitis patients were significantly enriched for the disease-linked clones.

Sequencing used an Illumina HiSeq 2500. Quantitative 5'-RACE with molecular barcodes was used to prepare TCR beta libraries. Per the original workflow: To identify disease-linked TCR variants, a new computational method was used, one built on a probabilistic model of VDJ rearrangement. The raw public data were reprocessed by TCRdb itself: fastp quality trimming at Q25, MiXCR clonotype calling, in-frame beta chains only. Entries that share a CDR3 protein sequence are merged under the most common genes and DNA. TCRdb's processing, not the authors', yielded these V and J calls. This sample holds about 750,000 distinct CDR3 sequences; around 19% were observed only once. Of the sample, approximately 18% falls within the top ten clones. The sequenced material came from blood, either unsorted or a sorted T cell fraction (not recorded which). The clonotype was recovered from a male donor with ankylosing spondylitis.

Here the CDR3 is given as CASSLAGQGADTQYF. The sequenced DNA: TGTGCCAGCAGCTTAGCGGGACAGGGGGCAGATACGCAGTATTTT. Rearrangement joined TRBV5-4 to TRBJ2-3, and TRBD1 matches 11 of the central bases. The CDR3 has 15 amino acids, counting the end cysteine and phenylalanine. Only CDR3 DNA remains: 45 bases, in frame from the first base. Trimming takes 2 bases off V and 4 bases off J; junction bases not matched to a gene: 3. CDR1 and CDR2, per the germline V gene (reference sequence), are SGHNT and YYREEE.